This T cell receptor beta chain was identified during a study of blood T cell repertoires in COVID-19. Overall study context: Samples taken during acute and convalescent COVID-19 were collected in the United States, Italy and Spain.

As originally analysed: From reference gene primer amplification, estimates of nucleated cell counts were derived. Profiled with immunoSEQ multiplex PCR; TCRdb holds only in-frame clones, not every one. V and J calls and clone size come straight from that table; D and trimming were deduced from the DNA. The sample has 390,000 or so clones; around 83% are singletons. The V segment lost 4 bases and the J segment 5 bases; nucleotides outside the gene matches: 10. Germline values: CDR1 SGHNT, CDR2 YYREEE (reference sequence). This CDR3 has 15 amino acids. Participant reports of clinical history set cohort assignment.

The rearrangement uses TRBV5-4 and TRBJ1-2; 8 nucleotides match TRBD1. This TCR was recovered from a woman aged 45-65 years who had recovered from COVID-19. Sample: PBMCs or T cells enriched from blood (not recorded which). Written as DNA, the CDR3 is TGTGCCAGCAGCACCGGACAGGGACACACATATGGCTACACCTTC. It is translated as CASSTGQGHTYGYTF.